A selection of T cell receptor beta chains follows, all from one sample in a study of CD8 T cells in Susac syndrome. MiXCR, applied by TCRdb to the immunoSEQ multiplex PCR reads, yields one record per CDR3 protein. The sample holds about 120,000 distinct CDR3 sequences, 90% to 95% seen once. The sequenced sample consisted of CD8+ T cells from PBMCs. The receptor set was obtained from a human donor with Susac syndrome. Each CDR3 is given with its conserved first and last residue. The D gene is left open where the match is weak. The size field is filled for only some rows; it gives once, few, many or a size class.

D: NA
J: TRBJ2-5
size: NA
V: TRBV30
DNA: TGTGCCTGGAGAACAGACAGTCTAGAGACCCAGTACTTC
CDR3: CAWRTDSLETQYF

D: NA
J: TRBJ2-5
size: NA
V: TRBV2
DNA: TGTGCCAGCAGTGAGGGGCAGGGAGAGACCCAGTACTTC
CDR3: CASSEGQGETQYF

D: NA
J: TRBJ2-7
size: NA
V: TRBV30
DNA: TGTGCCTGGAGCGGGACGGTGACCTACGAGCAGTACTTC
CDR3: CAWSGTVTYEQYF

D: NA
J: TRBJ2-2
size: NA
V: TRBV29-1
DNA: TGCAGCGTTGAAGTGGTAGGGGTGGAGGGGGAGCTGTTTTTT
CDR3: CSVEVVGVEGELFF

D: NA
J: TRBJ2-3
size: NA
V: TRBV15
DNA: TGTGCCACCAGCAGAGCTAACAGACCCACAGATACGCAGTATTTT
CDR3: CATSRANRPTDTQYF

D: NA
J: TRBJ1-1
size: NA
V: TRBV9
DNA: TGTGCCAGCAGCGTAGTAGGGTCCACTGAAGCTTTCTTT
CDR3: CASSVVGSTEAFF

D: TRBD2
J: TRBJ2-1
size: NA
V: TRBV5-1
DNA: TGCGCCAGCAGCTTGGCCAACCCGCGGGGGGGCCTTCTCGATAAGCAGTTCTTC
CDR3: CASSLANPRGGLLDKQFF

D: TRBD2
J: TRBJ2-3
size: NA
V: TRBV7-9
DNA: TGTGCCAGCAGCTTATTTGTTGCGGGAGCCACAGATACGCAGTATTTT
CDR3: CASSLFVAGATDTQYF

D: NA
J: TRBJ1-5
size: NA
V: TRBV20-1
DNA: TGCAGTGCTAAGGACGGAGCCGAACATCAGCCCCAGCATTTT
CDR3: CSAKDGAEHQPQHF

D: NA
J: TRBJ2-7
size: NA
V: TRBV3-1
DNA: TGTGCCAGCAGCCAAGAGTTGAGTAAGAACACAGCCTACGAGCAGTACTTC
CDR3: CASSQELSKNTAYEQYF

D: NA
J: TRBJ2-5
size: NA
V: TRBV10-3
DNA: TGTGCCATCAGTGAGACCGCCAAAGAGACCCAGTACTTC
CDR3: CAISETAKETQYF

D: NA
J: TRBJ2-7
size: NA
V: TRBV5-1
DNA: TGCGCCAGCAGCTCGGACGGGATCGACGAGCAGTACTTC
CDR3: CASSSDGIDEQYF

D: NA
J: TRBJ2-5
size: NA
V: TRBV10-3
DNA: TGTGCCATCAGTGAGGTGTTACCAGTCCTCCAAGAGACCCAGTACTTC
CDR3: CAISEVLPVLQETQYF

D: TRBD2
J: TRBJ2-1
size: NA
V: TRBV6-2/TRBV6-3
DNA: TGTGCCAGCCGACCCGGGACTAGAAATGAGCAGTTCTTC
CDR3: CASRPGTRNEQFF

D: NA
J: TRBJ1-1
size: NA
V: TRBV12-5
DNA: TGTGCTAGTGGTTTGGGGGCGGGGGCTTTCTTT
CDR3: CASGLGAGAFF

D: NA
J: TRBJ2-5
size: NA
V: TRBV7-8
DNA: TGTGCCAGCAGCTTTGAGGGGGAGACCCAGTACTTC
CDR3: CASSFEGETQYF

D: NA
J: TRBJ2-3
size: NA
V: TRBV6-4
DNA: TGTGCCAGCAGTGTCAACGGCCAGGGACCCACAGATACGCAGTATTTT
CDR3: CASSVNGQGPTDTQYF

D: NA
J: TRBJ1-1
size: NA
V: TRBV20-1
DNA: TGCAGTGCGCGGGTGGTTGAAGCTTTCTTT
CDR3: CSARVVEAFF

D: NA
J: TRBJ2-2
size: NA
V: TRBV13
DNA: TGTGCCAGCAGCCCAACGGGCAGCTACACCGGGGAGCTGTTTTTT
CDR3: CASSPTGSYTGELFF

D: NA
J: TRBJ1-1
size: NA
V: TRBV2
DNA: TGTGCCGAGCGCCAGGGAGGAACTGAAGCTTTCTTT
CDR3: CAERQGGTEAFF

D: TRBD1
J: TRBJ1-1
size: NA
V: TRBV5-6
DNA: TGTGCCAGCAGCTCGGACAGGGAAATTGGTAGAATTGAAGCTTTCTTT
CDR3: CASSSDREIGRIEAFF

D: NA
J: TRBJ2-2
size: NA
V: TRBV7-9
DNA: TGTGCCAGCAGCGCCCCAACACGGAACACCGGGGAGCTGTTTTTT
CDR3: CASSAPTRNTGELFF

D: NA
J: TRBJ2-7
size: NA
V: TRBV29-1
DNA: TGCAGCGCAGGGACGAGCTCCTACGAGCAGTACTTC
CDR3: CSAGTSSYEQYF

D: TRBD2
J: TRBJ2-7
size: NA
V: TRBV20-1
DNA: TGCAGTGCTAGAGGTCCCCGGGCGGGGGACTACGAGCAGTACTTC
CDR3: CSARGPRAGDYEQYF

D: NA
J: TRBJ2-7
size: NA
V: TRBV7-9
DNA: TGTGCCAGCAGCCCGCCGAGCCCTGCTCCTAGGTCCTACGAGCAGTACTTC
CDR3: CASSPPSPAPRSYEQYF

D: NA
J: TRBJ2-3
size: NA
V: TRBV9
DNA: TGTGCCAGCAGCTTTGAAAATACGCAGTATTTT
CDR3: CASSFENTQYF

D: NA
J: TRBJ2-3
size: NA
V: TRBV25-1
DNA: TGTGCCAGCAGTGTGGCAACAACAGATACGCAGTATTTT
CDR3: CASSVATTDTQYF

D: TRBD1
J: TRBJ1-2
size: NA
V: TRBV6-4
DNA: TGTGCCAGCAGTGAGGGACAGGGGGCACAAGGCTACACCTTC
CDR3: CASSEGQGAQGYTF

D: NA
J: TRBJ2-3
size: NA
V: TRBV9
DNA: TGTGCCAGCAGCGTAGTCTCGGGCACAGATACGCAGTATTTT
CDR3: CASSVVSGTDTQYF

D: TRBD1
J: TRBJ2-2
size: once
V: TRBV19
DNA: TGTGCCAGTCGGACAGGGAACACCGGGGAGCTGTTTTTT
CDR3: CASRTGNTGELFF

D: NA
J: TRBJ1-6
size: NA
V: TRBV7-2
DNA: TGTGCCAGCAGCCTGGGGGGTCAGTCACCCCTCCACTTT
CDR3: CASSLGGQSPLHF

D: NA
J: TRBJ1-2
size: NA
V: TRBV20-1
DNA: TGCAGTGCTAGAGATTTTTGGGGGCAGTCTAACTATGGCTACACCTTC
CDR3: CSARDFWGQSNYGYTF